Listed here are 28 T cell receptor beta chains from one sample, sequenced in a study of blood T cells in healthy people across ages. The use of a sample-barcoded 5' primer and a J-beta primer mix characterized a second PCR of about 6 to 11 cycles. TCRdb re-analysed the 5' RACE reads in MiXCR, keeping a single row per CDR3 protein. This table has more than 500,000 distinct CDR3 sequences, 25% to 35% appearing once. The same sample was also studied in work on T cells of mothers and their children.

Sequencing used blood. These receptors were taken from a boy younger than 10 in good health.

This clonotype was detected a few times. Mismatch with germline at one junction end may stem from a read error. V usage is TRBV10-3 and J usage is TRBJ1-6; D perhaps matches TRBD1 (5 bases). The CDR3 loop spans 14 amino acids. Germline V gene sequence: CDR1 ENHRY, CDR2 SYGVKD. The CDR3 here is CAISRDPYNSPLHF. The CDR3 DNA reads TGCGCCATCAGCAGGGACCCCTATAATTCACCCCTCCACTTT.

The chain joins TRBV7-8 to TRBJ2-5; D gene unclear. The J call is in doubt because the DNA end fits TRBJ2-1 better. CDR3 length equals 17 residues. Germline V CDR1 and CDR2: SGHVS, FQNEAQ. The CDR3 coding sequence is TGTGCCAGCAGCTTGAATAATGCGGCCCCTAGGTGGAATGAGCAGTTCTTC. As protein: CASSLNNAAPRWNEQFF.

V and J are TRBV10-3 and TRBJ2-7; 9 nucleotides align to TRBD1. Trimming cost V 4 bases and J 2 bases; bases outside gene matches: 3. Germline V gene sequence: CDR1 ENHRY, CDR2 SYGVKD. CDR3 length equals 14 residues. The CDR3 nucleotides read TGTGCCATCAGTGGTTGGGACAGGGCCTACGAGCAGTACTTC. This codes for CAISGWDRAYEQYF.

The sample holds a few counts of this clonotype. This sequence joins TRBV18 and TRBJ2-7; 7 nucleotides agree with TRBD2. Trimming at V came to 3 bases and at J to 7 bases, leaving 6 bases not matched to a gene. The CDR3 runs 13 residues. Germline-derived CDR1 and CDR2 are KGHSH and LQKENI. CDR3 residues: CASSPPGGREQYF. DNA for the CDR3: TGTGCCAGCTCACCTCCGGGGGGACGTGAGCAGTACTTC.

This rearrangement joins TRBV20-1 to TRBJ2-5; TRBD2 matches at 7 bases. J gave up 2 bases and V 2 bases, and 8 bases lay outside the gene matches. This CDR3 contains 15 residues. Germline CDR1 DFQATT, CDR2 SNEGSKA (reference sequence). This CDR3 is CSARSAGSGQETQYF. The CDR3 DNA sequence: TGCAGTGCTAGATCCGCGGGTAGCGGGCAAGAGACCCAGTACTTC.

This clonotype has just a few counts. The V gene is TRBV20-1, the J gene TRBJ2-1; perhaps TRBD2 as D (6 bases). The last part of the DNA fits TRBJ2-7 better; the J call may be wrong. The CDR3 extends over 14 amino acids. CDR1 and CDR2 from the germline V gene are DFQATT and SNEGSKA (reference sequence). CDR3 sequence (DNA): TGCAGTGCTAGTGGGACTCCCCAGTCCTACGAGCAGTACTTC. It specifies CSASGTPQSYEQYF.

The chain couples TRBV5-5 to TRBJ2-5; 8 bases are a match to TRBD2. CDR3 length equals 18 residues. Germline-derived CDR1 and CDR2 are SGHKS and YYEKEE (reference sequence). V was pared by 0 bases and J by 2 bases, with 12 bases of the junction left unmatched. The CDR3 region is CASSLEISGAILQETQYF. CDR3 coding DNA: TGTGCCAGCAGCTTGGAGATTAGCGGGGCCATACTTCAAGAGACCCAGTACTTC.

The rearrangement links TRBV29-1 to TRBJ2-4, with D unresolved. CDR3 size: 13 residues. V was cut by 4 bases and J by 0 bases, with 7 bases left in between. Per the germline V gene, CDR1 is SQVTM and CDR2 is ANQGSEA. The chain's CDR3 is CSVVELAKNIQYF. CDR3 nucleotides: TGCAGCGTTGTGGAACTAGCCAAAAACATTCAGTACTTC.

The chain uses TRBV20-1 and TRBJ2-5, with TRBD2 matching over 12 bases. Looked up from germline, CDR1 is DFQATT and CDR2 is SNEGSKA (reference sequence). The CDR3 has 17 amino acids. J lost 1 base, V lost 6 bases, and 12 bases had no gene match. CDR3: CSAPEPTSGGLQETQYF. The CDR3 coding sequence is TGCAGTGCACCCGAGCCGACTAGCGGGGGCCTCCAAGAGACCCAGTACTTC.

This clonotype was counted ten times or more. The rearrangement joins TRBV3-1 to TRBJ2-5; D ambiguous. V lost 1 base, J lost 5 bases, and 5 bases lay in between. CDR3 size: 12 residues. Germline assignment: CDR1 LGHDT and CDR2 YNNKEL (reference sequence). The CDR3 DNA sequence: TGTGCCAGCAGCCAAGTCGGGGAGACCCAGTACTTC. Its protein is CASSQVGETQYF.

This clonotype was observed a handful of times. The chain has TRBV4-3 and TRBJ2-5; D gene uncertain. Between the trimmed V and J ends, which lost 6 bases and 1 base, there was a span of 12 bases. The CDR3 runs to 14 residues. Germline V lookup: CDR1 LGHNA, CDR2 YSLEER. The chain's CDR3 is CASRRSLLQETQYF. The CDR3 region has the DNA TGCGCCAGCAGGAGGTCCCTACTCCAAGAGACCCAGTACTTC.

The gene calls are TRBV20-1 and TRBJ2-7; TRBD1 matches at 9 bases. The CDR3 is 15 amino acids. Germline CDR1 reads DFQATT; CDR2 reads SNEGSKA (reference sequence). J gave up 2 bases and V 1 base, and 6 bases lay outside the gene matches. CDR3 protein: CSARVEGQGAYEQYF. The CDR3 coding sequence is TGCAGTGCTAGAGTGGAGGGACAGGGAGCCTACGAGCAGTACTTC.

V is TRBV20-1 and J is TRBJ1-4; D uncertain. This CDR3 has 13 residues. Trimming shortened V by 6 bases and J by 3 bases, and 11 bases separated the two germline ends. Germline V CDR1 and CDR2: DFQATT, SNEGSKA (reference sequence). CDR3 protein: CSARKMANEKLFF. DNA of the CDR3: TGCAGTGCCAGGAAGATGGCTAATGAAAAACTGTTTTTT.

The rearrangement uses TRBV6-1 and TRBJ2-2, with D unclear. The CDR3 has 17 amino acids. Germline lookup yields CDR1 MNHNS and CDR2 SASEGT. Between the trimmed V and J ends, which lost 1 base and 3 bases, there was a span of 15 bases. The CDR3 bases are TGTGCCAGCAGTGAAGGGCCGCGTTGGCGGTACACCGGGGAGCTGTTTTTT. It specifies CASSEGPRWRYTGELFF.

The V and J genes are TRBV6-5 and TRBJ1-2; D is unclear. This CDR3 is built from 15 residues. V was cut by 0 bases and J by 2 bases, with 10 bases left in between. Germline CDR1 MNHEY, CDR2 SVGAGI. This CDR3 is CASSYSTGYNYGYTF. In DNA form, the CDR3 reads TGTGCCAGCAGTTACTCGACCGGGTACAACTATGGCTACACCTTC.

The V call is TRBV20-1, the J call TRBJ2-1; the D is unclear. CDR3 length: 12 residues. Trimming pared 0 bases from V and 6 bases from J, leaving 6 bases between. Germline-derived CDR1 and CDR2 are DFQATT and SNEGSKA (reference sequence). CDR3 bases: TGCAGTGCTAGAGATAAGGGCAATGAGCAGTTCTTC. Translating it yields CSARDKGNEQFF.

The chain is built from TRBV19 and TRBJ2-5; D is undetermined. TRBJ2-7 explains the end of the DNA better; the J call may be wrong. The CDR3 is 11 amino acids. Germline V gene data show CDR1 as LNHDA and CDR2 as SQIVND (reference sequence). The chain's CDR3 is CASADDHEQYF. The CDR3 bases are TGTGCCAGCGCCGACGACCACGAGCAGTACTTC.

In this sample, this clonotype turned up a few times. This chain uses TRBV3-1 with TRBJ2-5, with TRBD1 as a possible D gene (5 bases). The germline V gene encodes CDR1 LGHDT and CDR2 YNNKEL (reference sequence). The CDR3 is 16 amino acids. Trimming removed 2 bases from V and 0 bases from J, with 13 bases in between. The CDR3 sequence is CASSQTRQIYQETQYF. Here the CDR3 DNA reads TGTGCCAGCAGCCAAACGAGACAGATATACCAAGAGACCCAGTACTTC.

This chain joins TRBV5-1 and TRBJ2-4; either TRBD1 or TRBD2 may supply D (5 bases each). CDR3 length: 17 amino acids. The germline gives CDR1 SGHRS, CDR2 YFSETQ. The ends were cut back, 4 bases at V and 1 base at J, with 18 bases in the middle. The CDR3 sequence is CASSPLALGVAKNIQYF. CDR3 DNA: TGCGCCAGCAGCCCCCTCGCCTTGGGGGTGGCCAAAAACATTCAGTACTTC.

This clonotype was observed a few times. V is TRBV7-6 and J is TRBJ2-7; 12 bases agree with TRBD2. The ends lost 1 base at V and 5 bases at J; junction bases unmatched: 12. Germline CDR1 reads SGHVS; CDR2 reads FNYEAQ. The CDR3 length is 18 residues. DNA of the CDR3: TGTGCCAGCAGCTTAGAGCAAGCGACTAGCGGGAGTTTCCACGAGCAGTACTTC. Translation gives CASSLEQATSGSFHEQYF.

The chain links TRBV5-1 to TRBJ1-1; TRBD1 might be the D (6 bases). The germline V and J ends were trimmed by 0 bases and 5 bases, with 14 bases remaining between them. The CDR3 consists of 15 residues. Germline assignment: CDR1 SGHRS and CDR2 YFSETQ. The CDR3 sequence: CASSLAGGARTEAFF. As DNA, the CDR3 is TGCGCCAGCAGCTTGGCCGGGGGGGCGAGGACTGAAGCTTTCTTT.

This clonotype was counted a few times. The chain carries TRBV20-1 and TRBJ1-1, with D unclear. Germline lookup yields CDR1 DFQATT and CDR2 SNEGSKA (reference sequence). This CDR3 region has 13 residues. Trimming shortened V by 3 bases and J by 0 bases, and 8 bases separated the two germline ends. The CDR3 here is CSASTELNTEAFF. CDR3 DNA: TGCAGTGCTAGTACAGAGTTGAACACTGAAGCTTTCTTT.

This clonotype was counted ten times or more. The CDR3 bases are TGTGCCACCAGCAGAGGCTTAGAGGGAAGGGCAGAAAAACTGTTTTTT. It encodes CATSRGLEGRAEKLFF. The rearrangement uses TRBV15 and TRBJ1-4; D is ambiguous. Per the germline V gene, CDR1 is LNHNV and CDR2 is YYDKDF (reference sequence). The CDR3 runs to 16 residues. With 1 base removed from V and 8 bases from J, the gap between germline ends came to 17 bases.

This clonotype was observed many times. V and J are TRBV9 and TRBJ1-6; D is undetermined. V was clipped by 2 bases and J by 7 bases, with 10 bases between them. The CDR3 length is 14 residues. The V gene's germline CDR1 is SGDLS and CDR2 YYNGEE. Here the CDR3 DNA reads TGTGCCAGCAGCGTGCCCGGCCAGAATTCACCCCTCCACTTT. It codes for CASSVPGQNSPLHF.

The chain links TRBV7-8 to TRBJ1-6; no clear D. Looked up from germline, CDR1 is SGHVS and CDR2 is FQNEAQ. CDR3 length: 13 amino acids. Trimming removed 8 bases at V and 6 bases at J, with 11 bases between. CDR3 sequence: CASGLRINSPLHF. CDR3 DNA: TGTGCCAGCGGACTACGTATTAATTCACCCCTCCACTTT.

This clonotype has more than one count but fewer than ten. V gene TRBV15 combines with J gene TRBJ2-7; no clear D. This CDR3 has 12 residues. Between the trimmed V and J ends, which lost 0 bases and 5 bases, there was a span of 5 bases. The germline gives CDR1 LNHNV, CDR2 YYDKDF (reference sequence). The CDR3 sequence: CATSRDRDEQYF. In DNA, the CDR3 is TGTGCCACCAGCAGAGATCGGGACGAGCAGTACTTC.

This clonotype has just one count. Mismatch with germline at one junction end may stem from a read error. V is TRBV20-1 and J is TRBJ1-2, with D unclear. The CDR3 totals 12 residues. Per germline, CDR1 DFQATT and CDR2 SNEGSKA (reference sequence). The chain's CDR3 is CSAGDITHGYTF. CDR3 nucleotides: TGCAGTGCTGGAGACATTACTCATGGCTACACCTTC.

The table lists this clonotype with a few counts. The chain has TRBV12-3 or TRBV12-4 and TRBJ2-1; 7 bases are shared with TRBD2. J was trimmed by 9 bases and V by 2 bases; bases with no gene match: 13. CDR3 length: 16 amino acids. CDR3 nucleotide sequence: TGTGCCAGCAGTTTACCTTCCTCTAGCGGCGTGGGTGAGCAGTTCTTC. Residues: CASSLPSSSGVGEQFF.